This TCR beta chain is from a study of T cell changes during pregnancy in multiple sclerosis. TCRdb's copy holds only in-frame clones and misses some; the assay was immunoSEQ multiplex PCR. The table lists tens of thousands of clones, 91% of them singletons, with over 1.1% in the top ten. The V gene's germline CDR1 is SGHDN and CDR2 FVKESK. This CDR3 comprises 18 residues. Deletions cut 3 bases from V and 1 base from J, with 16 bases between. This sequence was found in a female donor with multiple sclerosis, enrolled in a pregnancy study. The chain has TRBV14 and TRBJ2-6; tentatively, D is TRBD2 (5 bases). The sample here was peripheral blood, taken in the second trimester of pregnancy. CDR3 amino acids: CASSHHPWGESGANVLTF. CDR3 bases: TGTGCCAGCAGCCATCACCCATGGGGAGAGTCTGGGGCCAACGTCCTGACTTTC.